The T cell receptor (beta chain) described here comes from a study of T-cell reconstitution after alpha-beta-depleted transplantation in children. TCRbeta library preparation incorporated unique molecular identifiers. TCRdb re-derived calls from the PCR reads in MiXCR, one entry per CDR3 protein. The sample has tens of thousands of distinct CDR3 sequences; about 7.3% are singletons. Germline-derived CDR1 and CDR2 are SGHNT and YYREEE (reference sequence). This CDR3 has 15 amino acids. V lost 4 bases to trimming and J lost 0 bases; unmatched junction nucleotides: 6. The chain carries TRBV5-4 and TRBJ1-1; 7 bases map to TRBD1. The TCR was taken from a human donor who donated a stem cell graft to a child with acute lymphoblastic leukemia. The starting material was PBMCs from the stem cell graft donor, obtained from the stem cell graft. The CDR3 DNA sequence: TGTGCCAGCAGCAGGGACAGACCTATGAACACTGAAGCTTTCTTT. Protein sequence: CASSRDRPMNTEAFF.